Listed below are T cell receptor beta chains from one sample, sequenced in a study of CD8+ T cells in alopecia areata. Here immunoSEQ multiplex PCR was the method, and the copy in TCRdb shows in-frame clones only, minus some. The sample lists some 170,000 clones, just over 65% seen once, with over 10% in the top ten. This sample comprised CD8+ T cells sorted from blood, obtained at week 0. The receptors originated from a human donor with alopecia areata. CDR3s include the opening cysteine and the closing phenylalanine or tryptophan. The D gene is left open where the match is weak. Clone size is stated in some rows and not others, as once, few, many or a class when expanded.

D	V	size	J	CDR3	DNA
NA	TRBV10-3	NA	TRBJ2-2	CAILGETGELFF	TGTGCCATCTTAGGGGAGACCGGGGAGCTGTTTTTT
TRBD2	TRBV7-9	once	TRBJ2-7	CASSGLSGGAYEQYF	TGTGCCAGCAGCGGGCTAAGCGGGGGTGCGTACGAGCAGTACTTC
NA	TRBV4-1	NA	TRBJ2-7	CASTGTNKEQYF	TGCGCCAGCACTGGGACAAATAAGGAGCAGTACTTC
NA	TRBV30	NA	TRBJ2-7	CAWGHGGEQYF	TGTGCCTGGGGCCACGGGGGCGAGCAGTACTTC
NA	TRBV4-1	NA	TRBJ1-5	CASSQDSGQPQHF	TGCGCCAGCAGCCAAGACAGCGGACAGCCCCAGCATTTT
TRBD1	TRBV6-5	NA	TRBJ2-7	CASSNPGTGTEQYF	TGTGCCAGCAGCAACCCCGGGACAGGGACCGAGCAGTACTTC
NA	TRBV29-1	NA	TRBJ1-1	CSGMVNTEAFF	TGCAGCGGCATGGTGAACACTGAAGCTTTCTTT
TRBD1	TRBV10-2	NA	TRBJ1-6	CASSGGQGNSPLHF	TGCGCCAGCAGTGGAGGACAGGGTAATTCACCCCTCCACTTT
NA	TRBV2	NA	TRBJ1-2	CASMGEGGNYGYTF	TGTGCCAGCATGGGAGAAGGGGGGAACTATGGCTACACCTTC
TRBD1	TRBV29-1	NA	TRBJ2-7	CSVLHLGQGAYEQYF	TGCAGCGTACTACACCTGGGACAGGGGGCCTACGAGCAGTACTTC
NA	TRBV2	NA	TRBJ2-2	CASSEGRENTGELFF	TGTGCCAGCAGTGAGGGAAGGGAGAACACCGGGGAGCTGTTTTTT
NA	TRBV4-1	NA	TRBJ1-1	CASSQDGGSTEAFF	TGCGCCAGCAGCCAAGATGGGGGGAGCACTGAAGCTTTCTTT
NA	TRBV30	once	TRBJ1-1	CAGSTGEAFF	TGTGCCGGGTCCACCGGCGAAGCTTTCTTT
NA	TRBV29-1	few	TRBJ2-7	CSVEAGSAYEQYF	TGCAGCGTTGAAGCGGGTTCCGCGTACGAGCAGTACTTC
NA	TRBV30	NA	TRBJ1-5	CAWSPTPTIVCYQPQHF	TGTGCCTGGAGTCCTACCCCGACCATCGTCTGTTATCAGCCCCAGCATTTT
NA	TRBV6-5	NA	TRBJ1-1	CASSYDFREAFF	TGTGCCAGCAGTTACGACTTTAGAGAAGCTTTCTTT
TRBD1	TRBV27	NA	TRBJ1-1	CASSSYSHRGNTEAFF	TGTGCCAGCAGTTCATACTCACACAGGGGGAACACTGAAGCTTTCTTT
TRBD1	TRBV7-2	NA	TRBJ2-2	CASSLRQGSRELFF	TGTGCCAGCAGCCTACGACAGGGGTCGAGAGAGCTGTTTTTT
NA	TRBV6-6	NA	TRBJ1-2	CASSHLGEDIYGYTF	TGTGCCAGCAGCCACCTCGGGGAGGACATCTATGGCTACACCTTC
TRBD2	TRBV5-6	NA	TRBJ2-3	CASSFQRGIDTQYF	TGTGCCAGCAGCTTTCAGCGGGGGATCGATACGCAGTATTTT
TRBD2	TRBV2	NA	TRBJ2-3	CASSEGKTSGDTQYF	TGTGCCAGCAGTGAAGGGAAGACTAGCGGGGATACGCAGTATTTT
NA	TRBV10-2	NA	TRBJ1-4	CASSEGPHEKLFF	TGCGCCAGCAGTGAGGGGCCGCATGAAAAACTGTTTTTT
NA	TRBV5-6	few	TRBJ2-7	CASSPGRGEQYF	TGTGCCAGCAGTCCTGGACGGGGCGAGCAGTACTTC
NA	TRBV30	few	TRBJ2-3	CASGTARGTSTDTQYF	TGTGCTTCCGGGACCGCGCGGGGGACAAGCACAGATACGCAGTATTTT
NA	TRBV2	NA	TRBJ2-3	CASSVVDTRPTDTQYF	TGTGCCAGCAGTGTCGTGGACACTCGACCTACAGATACGCAGTATTTT
NA	TRBV7-9	NA	TRBJ2-1	CASSLIMNEQFF	TGTGCCAGCAGCTTAATCATGAATGAGCAGTTCTTC
NA	TRBV29-1	few	TRBJ1-1	CSVELWMNTEAFF	TGCAGCGTTGAACTTTGGATGAACACTGAAGCTTTCTTT
TRBD1	TRBV7-9	NA	TRBJ1-1	CASSRQGGTEAFF	TGTGCCAGCTCTCGACAGGGGGGCACTGAAGCTTTCTTT
NA	TRBV5-6	NA	TRBJ2-6	CASSLEQGIPSGANVLTF	TGTGCCAGCAGCTTGGAACAGGGTATTCCCTCTGGGGCCAACGTCCTGACTTTC
NA	TRBV27	NA	TRBJ1-1	CASSLGGEAFF	TGTGCCAGCAGTTTAGGGGGTGAAGCTTTCTTT
NA	TRBV25-1	NA	TRBJ1-2	CASSAVWGYTF	TGTGCCAGCAGTGCAGTCTGGGGCTACACCTTC
NA	TRBV6-4	few	TRBJ1-2	CASSDSDSSYGYTF	TGTGCCAGCAGTGACTCCGACTCTTCCTATGGCTACACCTTC
NA	TRBV30	NA	TRBJ1-2	CAWTRGFLTGYTF	TGTGCCTGGACTCGAGGCTTTCTTACGGGCTACACCTTC
TRBD2	TRBV7-7	NA	TRBJ2-1	CASSLGLAGVREQFF	TGTGCTAGCAGCTTGGGACTAGCGGGGGTCAGGGAGCAGTTCTTC
NA	TRBV27	few	TRBJ1-2	CASSSQGGGDGYTF	TGTGCCAGCAGTTCCCAGGGCGGGGGCGATGGCTACACCTTC
TRBD1	TRBV29-1	few	TRBJ2-7	CSVETSPGRGLYF	TGCAGCGTTGAAACCTCCCCGGGCAGGGGGCTGTACTTC
NA	TRBV9	NA	TRBJ2-1	CASSGGRLTLNEQFF	TGTGCCAGCAGCGGAGGGCGGCTCACCCTCAATGAGCAGTTCTTC
NA	TRBV6-6	NA	TRBJ2-5	CASREKRETQYF	TGTGCCAGCAGGGAAAAGCGGGAGACCCAGTACTTC
NA	TRBV9	NA	TRBJ1-2	CASSDGGNYGYTF	TGTGCCAGCAGCGATGGGGGAAACTATGGCTACACCTTC
NA	TRBV30	NA	TRBJ2-1	CAWSTLVVEQFF	TGTGCCTGGAGTACACTAGTCGTTGAGCAGTTCTTC
NA	TRBV29-1	few	TRBJ1-2	CSVGGHLEGPNYGYTF	TGCAGCGTTGGGGGGCACTTGGAGGGACCGAACTATGGCTACACCTTC
NA	TRBV11-2	NA	TRBJ2-1	CASSQVQGIIF	TGTGCCAGCAGCCAGGTACAGGGTATCATCTTC
NA	TRBV7-8	NA	TRBJ2-5	CATTPEGDETQYF	TGTGCCACCACCCCCGAGGGGGACGAGACCCAGTACTTC
NA	TRBV2	NA	TRBJ1-1	CASFLLQAWGTEAFF	TGTGCCAGCTTTTTGCTCCAGGCCTGGGGCACTGAAGCTTTCTTT
NA	TRBV9	NA	TRBJ1-2	CASRTLGGPSPYGYTF	TGTGCCAGCAGGACCCTGGGGGGGCCATCTCCCTATGGCTACACCTTC
NA	TRBV5-6	NA	TRBJ2-4	CANSPRGKNIQYF	TGTGCCAACAGTCCACGAGGGAAAAACATTCAGTACTTC
NA	TRBV25-1	once	TRBJ1-5	CASSEYPDNQPQHF	TGTGCCAGCAGTGAATACCCGGACAATCAGCCCCAGCATTTT
NA	TRBV30	NA	TRBJ2-2	CAWSTTSWPGELFF	TGTGCCTGGAGCACGACTAGTTGGCCCGGGGAGCTGTTTTTT
NA	TRBV2	NA	TRBJ2-3	CASNYEDTQYF	TGTGCCAGCAACTATGAAGATACGCAGTATTTT
NA	TRBV2	NA	TRBJ1-5	CASSPLRGSNQPQHF	TGTGCCAGCAGTCCTCTTAGGGGAAGCAATCAGCCCCAGCATTTT
NA	TRBV7-2	NA	TRBJ2-3	CASSPPRARGDTQYF	TGTGCCAGCAGCCCCCCCAGGGCTAGAGGGGATACGCAGTATTTT
NA	TRBV29-1	NA	TRBJ1-2	CSVDSYGYTF	TGCAGCGTCGACAGTTATGGCTACACCTTC